This TCR beta chain is from a study of CD8 T cells in Susac syndrome. Turning to the study itself: When blood was drawn, the patients with Susac syndrome were therapy-naive, on corticosteroids, or on intravenous immunoglobulin alone.

Deletions cut 6 bases from V and 4 bases from J, with 24 bases between. CDR1 DFQATT and CDR2 SNEGSKA come from the germline V gene (reference sequence). The CDR3 runs to 16 residues. With random hexamers, reverse transcription was performed on about 0.5 to 1 ug of RNA. TCRdb used MiXCR to reprocess the immunoSEQ multiplex PCR reads, holding one entry per CDR3 protein. Here the sample spans 210,000 or so distinct CDR3 sequences, around 93% being singletons. This TCR derives from a human donor with Susac syndrome. The sample taken for sequencing was CD4+ T cells from PBMCs. The rearrangement uses TRBV20-1 and TRBJ1-2, with D possibly matching TRBD1 (5 bases). The CDR3 region is CSATDSKSAQLYGYTF. The CDR3 DNA follows: TGCAGTGCAACCGACAGTAAGAGCGCTCAGCTCTATGGCTACACCTTC.